This TCR beta chain was captured in a study of blood T cell repertoires in COVID-19 (dated by TCRdb to about 2020). At the level of the whole study: Samples covering the acute and convalescent phases of COVID-19 were provided by collaborators in the United States, Italy and Spain. The prospective study material was composed of cDNA or gDNA derived from T cells, B-cell-depleted T cells, or PBMCs. Subjects who had been exposed to COVID-19, were actively infected with it, or had recovered from it provided the deeply sampled blood TCRbeta repertoires that made up the dataset. The repertoires were released in a freely available public database meant as a resource for research on the immune response to SARS-CoV-2. The samples were drawn from the first 160 participants of the ongoing ImmuneRACE study and from 1,254 subjects provided by 6 global collaborators. The sample metadata nearly always contained a de-identified subject ID, COVID-19 status, age in years and sex. HLA class I and class II types, where available, came from metadata supplied by the sample provider rather than from assay-based typing.

For this clone: Its cognate antigen has yet to be identified. Per-nucleotide qualities are absent, and no much larger clonotype sits a single base away.

Broad study findings and their caveats: Clinical and demographic metadata were provided uncurated, with the amount varying by source and participant.

The germline V gene provides CDR1 LGHNA and CDR2 YNFKEQ. At the junction V is shortened by 4 bases and J by 0 bases, with 12 bases in between. Including the terminal cysteine and phenylalanine, the CDR3 comprises 15 residues. CDR3 DNA is the only sequence kept; it has 45 bases, read in frame from the first base. Enrolling through a virtual design, the prospective study's participants ranged in age from about 18 to 89 years and lived across 24 United States geographic areas. In the prospective study, cohorts were assigned on the basis of participant-reported clinical history obtained from a screening survey and a study questionnaire. Recovered participants in ImmuneRACE Cohort 3 were defined as having two consecutive negative NP/OP PCR tests, clearance from a healthcare professional, or resolution of symptoms. Mobile phlebotomists in the prospective study collected whole blood, serum and a nasopharyngeal or oropharyngeal swab from every participant. Over an approximately 2-month period, participants in the prospective study had the option of providing additional blood draws and questionnaires. Blood samples from the prospective study were shipped frozen or at room temperature prior to DNA extraction.

TCRbeta CDR3 regions were amplified from genomic DNA using the immunoSEQ Assay, a bias-controlled multiplex PCR. The authors processed their data as follows. Nucleated cell counts per sample were estimated from amplification of reference gene primers within the assay. To quantify the absolute abundance of each unique TCRbeta CDR3 rearrangement, sequence reads were collapsed and filtered. For each sample, productive Simpson clonality was calculated by taking the square root of Simpson's diversity index across productive rearrangements. Sourced from immuneACCESS, this table was stored by TCRdb with only in-frame sequences that have V and J called. A share of the clones is absent; for the studies checked, an unresolved V gene accounts for under half, and the remainder has no known explanation. The V and J calls and clone size come from that table; D and trimming were worked out from the DNA. For this sample there are around 220,000 clones; 84% appear just once. The biggest ten clones account for 5.5% to 7.5% of the sample.

The TCR originated in a woman aged 40 to 49 who had recovered from COVID-19. The sample comprised PBMCs or T cells enriched from blood (not recorded which). The chain is made from TRBV4-2 and TRBJ1-1; possibly the D gene is TRBD1, per 5 matching bases. The DNA is as follows: TGTGCCAGCAGCCCGACCAGGGAAATGAACACTGAAGCTTTCTTT. This encodes CASSPTREMNTEAFF.